The present T cell receptor (beta chain) was sequenced within a study of T cells after yellow fever vaccination. On the study more broadly: Libraries from low-cell-number fractions were prepared with the SMART-Seq v4 Ultra Low Input RNA kit.

General study findings and limits: Shared CD4/CD8 clonotypes were a small share, likely from convergent recombination.

Template-switching 5'RACE yielded the TCR cDNA; a universal primer site and UMIs were added in the process. A single record per CDR3 protein comes from TCRdb applying MiXCR to the 5' RACE reads. The table shows 300,000 to 450,000 distinct CDR3 sequences, with 6% to 8% occurring only once. Germline lookup yields CDR1 SEHNR and CDR2 FQNEAQ (reference sequence). The trim removed 3 bases at V and 10 bases at J, leaving 8 bases unmatched. The CDR3 extends over 14 amino acids. This clonotype was detected many times. No antigen is known for it. The clonotype comes from a man younger than 40 who received the YFV17D yellow fever vaccine. This sequence joins TRBV7-9 and TRBJ1-1; 10 bases map to TRBD1. This sample comprised PBMCs, obtained 5 days after the yellow fever booster vaccination. CDR3 nucleotides: TGTGCCAGCAGCTTTTGGGACAGGGGCGCGGGAGCTTTCTTT. Amino acids: CASSFWDRGAGAFF.